The 27 T cell receptor beta chains listed next were all sequenced from one sample in a study of blood T cell repertoires in COVID-19. Clones were sequenced by immunoSEQ multiplex PCR, and TCRdb holds only the in-frame ones, with some missing. The table records around 340,000 clones, 86% of them present only once. Sequencing was done on a sample of peripheral blood. These receptors originate from a woman aged 55-75 years with COVID-19, enrolled during active disease.

The gene calls are TRBV6-1 and TRBJ1-5, with D perhaps TRBD1 (5 bases). This CDR3 is 13 amino acids long. V shed 2 bases and J shed 9 bases, with 11 bases lying between them. Germline lookup yields CDR1 MNHNS and CDR2 SASEGT. The CDR3 DNA is TGTGCCAGCAGTGAATTCCAGGGCTGGCCCCAGCATTTT. This gives the protein CASSEFQGWPQHF.

This sequence joins TRBV7-2 and TRBJ1-2; the D gene is possibly TRBD1 (6 bases). Per the germline V gene, CDR1 is SGHTA and CDR2 is FQGNSA. The CDR3 runs 16 residues. Between the trimmed V and J ends, which lost 3 bases and 0 bases, there was a span of 14 bases. The CDR3, as DNA: TGTGCCAGCAGCTTTATGTTAGGGGGAGCTAACTATGGCTACACCTTC. Translated: CASSFMLGGANYGYTF.

The V and J genes are TRBV19 and TRBJ2-3, with D maybe TRBD2 (6 bases). The CDR3 runs 15 residues. The V and J ends lost 5 bases and 1 base respectively, with 13 bases between them. The germline V gene encodes CDR1 LNHDA and CDR2 SQIVND (reference sequence). CDR3 loop: CASSSRRGGTDTQYF. CDR3 nucleotide sequence: TGTGCCAGTAGTTCCCGGCGCGGGGGCACAGATACGCAGTATTTT.

The chain is built from TRBV5-4 and TRBJ1-2, with 8 bases aligning to TRBD1. Germline assignment: CDR1 SGHNT and CDR2 YYREEE (reference sequence). The CDR3 is made up of 14 amino acids. V lost 0 bases, J lost 4 bases, and 2 bases stayed unmatched. Here the CDR3 DNA reads TGTGCCAGCAGCTTGGGGGGACAGGTCTATGGCTACACCTTC. It yields the protein CASSLGGQVYGYTF. The variable domain in full, completed from reference TRBV5-4 and TRBJ1-2, reads ETGVTQSPTHLIKTRGQQVTLRCSSQSGHNTVSWYQQALGQGPQFIFQYYREEENGRGNFPPRFSGLQFPNYSSELNVNALELDDSALYLCASSLGGQVYGYTFGSGTRLTVV.

This rearrangement joins TRBV4-2 to TRBJ2-1; 14 positions agree with TRBD2. CDR1 is LGHNA and CDR2 is YNFKEQ in the germline V gene. The CDR3 sequence is 16 residues long. After removal of 9 bases from V and 6 bases from J, the junction contained 10 bases not matched to a gene. The CDR3 loop reads CASSTSGGDTFNEQFF. The CDR3 DNA reads TGTGCCAGTTCGACTAGCGGGGGGGACACCTTCAATGAGCAGTTCTTC.

In DNA, the CDR3 is TGTGCCAGTAGCCCGACAGTGGCGAACACTGAAGCTTTCTTT. It translates to CASSPTVANTEAFF. J is TRBJ1-1 and V is TRBV19; D might be TRBD1 (5 bases). The CDR3 contains 14 residues. Trimming removed 6 bases from V and 1 base from J, with 12 bases in between. Germline V lookup: CDR1 LNHDA, CDR2 SQIVND (reference sequence). Full variable domain (missing parts from reference TRBV19 and TRBJ1-1): DGGITQSPKYLFRKEGQNVTLSCEQNLNHDAMYWYRQDPGQGLRLIYYSQIVNDFQKGDIAEGYSVSREKKESFPLTVTSAQKNPTAFYLCASSPTVANTEAFFGQGTRLTVV.

The chain joins TRBV6-2 or TRBV6-3 to TRBJ2-7; 9 nucleotides align to TRBD2. V was clipped by 5 bases and J by 3 bases; unmatched bases: 8. CDR3 length: 15 residues. From germline, CDR1 is MNHEY and CDR2 SVGEGT. The CDR3 protein is CASSLSSGNLYEQYF. The DNA of the CDR3 is TGTGCCAGCAGTCTGTCTAGCGGGAACCTCTACGAGCAGTACTTC.

The chain carries TRBV7-6 and TRBJ1-5; D gene uncertain. Germline V lookup: CDR1 SGHVS, CDR2 FNYEAQ. This CDR3 region has 15 residues. V shed 5 bases and J shed 3 bases, with 14 bases lying between them. This CDR3 is CASSRFSGLNQPQHF. Written as DNA, the CDR3 is TGTGCCAGCAGCCGATTTTCAGGTCTCAATCAGCCCCAGCATTTT.

This chain connects TRBV27 to TRBJ2-5, with 8 bases that match TRBD1. Trimming at V came to 10 bases and at J to 6 bases, leaving 10 bases not matched to a gene. Germline CDR1 and CDR2: MNHEY and SMNVEV (reference sequence). The CDR3 consists of 13 residues. CDR3 nucleotide sequence: TGTGCCACACAGGGGGAATTTGGGAAGACCCAGTACTTC. As protein: CATQGEFGKTQYF.

The rearrangement joins TRBV27 to TRBJ1-3, with a weak D call TRBD1 (5 bases). This CDR3 comprises 18 residues. Trimming took off 8 bases at V and 1 base at J, with 24 bases between the two ends. The germline CDR1 and CDR2 sequences are MNHEY and SMNVEV (reference sequence). The CDR3: CASSPIRTSGFSGNTIYF. The CDR3 bases are TGTGCCAGCTCCCCTATCCGTACCTCAGGGTTTTCTGGAAACACCATATATTTT.

In regard to this clone: Other DNA sequences within the sample encode an identical CDR3. The chain uses TRBV12-3 or TRBV12-4 and TRBJ1-2, with 9 bases fitting TRBD1. The ends lost 3 bases at V and 4 bases at J; junction bases unmatched: 0. This CDR3 spans 13 amino acids. The CDR3, as DNA: TGTGCCAGCAGTTTGGGACAGGGCTATGGCTACACCTTC. It specifies CASSLGQGYGYTF.

The genes are TRBV5-1 and TRBJ2-1; TRBD1 matches at 12 bases. The CDR3 spans 16 residues. The germline CDR1 and CDR2 sequences are SGHRS and YFSETQ. Germline trimming cut 5 bases from V and 2 bases from J; bases unmatched to any gene: 5. The CDR3 here is CASRAGTGGAYNEQFF. CDR3 DNA sequence: TGCGCCAGCAGGGCCGGGACAGGGGGCGCCTACAATGAGCAGTTCTTC.

The chain uses TRBV19 and TRBJ2-5, with TRBD2 matching 9 bases. J lost 5 bases, V lost 5 bases, and 9 bases had no gene match. CDR1 LNHDA and CDR2 SQIVND come from the germline V gene (reference sequence). This CDR3 has 15 residues. CDR3 amino acids: CASSLSGGLAETQYF. As DNA, the CDR3 is TGTGCCAGTAGTCTCAGCGGGGGGCTTGCCGAGACCCAGTACTTC.

The J gene is TRBJ1-1, the V gene TRBV27, with 9 bases identical to TRBD1. The CDR3 totals 15 residues. CDR1 and CDR2 from the germline V gene are MNHEY and SMNVEV (reference sequence). The ends lost 1 base at V and 11 bases at J; junction bases unmatched: 11. CDR3 DNA: TGTGCCAGCAGTTTATACCAGTCGGGGACAGGGCGGGCTTTCTTT. Translating it yields CASSLYQSGTGRAFF.

V gene TRBV6-2 or TRBV6-3 combines with J gene TRBJ2-5; the match to TRBD2 covers 10 bases. Germline V lookup: CDR1 MNHEY, CDR2 SVGEGT. The CDR3 is made up of 15 amino acids. Germline trimming cut 2 bases from V and 3 bases from J; bases unmatched to any gene: 3. The CDR3 loop is CASSYLGLAEETQYF. For the CDR3, the DNA is TGTGCCAGCAGTTACCTTGGACTAGCGGAAGAGACCCAGTACTTC.

This clone was detected only once. The chain joins TRBV4-3 to TRBJ2-3, with TRBD2 as a possible D gene (5 bases). The CDR3 has 15 residues. Germline V gene data show CDR1 as LGHNA and CDR2 as YSLEER. Trimming removed 4 bases at V and 0 bases at J, with 11 bases between. The CDR3 nucleotides read TGCGCCAGCAGCCCCCTAGCAGATAGCACAGATACGCAGTATTTT. This gives the protein CASSPLADSTDTQYF.

This chain joins TRBV20-1 and TRBJ1-1; D gene ambiguous. The CDR3 covers 11 residues. The germline V and J ends were trimmed by 3 bases and 4 bases, with 6 bases remaining between them. Per germline, CDR1 DFQATT and CDR2 SNEGSKA (reference sequence). CDR3 sequence (DNA): TGCAGTGCTAGTTATCTCACTGAAGCTTTCTTT. Translated, it gives CSASYLTEAFF.

V gene TRBV5-5 combines with J gene TRBJ2-7; 8 positions agree with TRBD2. The germline CDR1 and CDR2 sequences are SGHKS and YYEKEE (reference sequence). The CDR3 length is 12 residues. With 6 bases clipped from V and 4 bases from J, the junction kept 3 bases outside the gene matches. The CDR3 bases are TGTGCCAGCACCCCTAGCGGGTACGAGCAGTACTTC. Its translation is CASTPSGYEQYF.

This chain links TRBV30 with TRBJ2-2; TRBD2 aligns across 9 bases. Germline V gives CDR1 GTSNPN, CDR2 SVGIG (reference sequence). The CDR3 extends over 16 amino acids. V lost 2 bases and J lost 0; bases outside the gene matches: 4. CDR3 nucleotide sequence: TGTGCCTGGAGTCCTCAGCGGGGGGCGAACACCGGGGAGCTGTTTTTT. As protein: CAWSPQRGANTGELFF.

This chain joins TRBV6-4 and TRBJ2-7; 7 nucleotides line up with TRBD1. The CDR3 covers 14 residues. Germline V gives CDR1 MRHNA, CDR2 SNTAGT. V trimming: 6 bases; J trimming: 0 bases; junction bases outside the gene matches: 5. The CDR3 sequence is CASSPDRSSYEQYF. CDR3 sequence (DNA): TGTGCCAGCAGCCCGGACAGGAGCTCCTACGAGCAGTACTTC.

This clone was seen only a few times. This chain links TRBV5-1 with TRBJ2-5, with 10 bases matching TRBD1. Germline V gene lookup returns CDR1 SGHRS and CDR2 YFSETQ. The length of the CDR3 is 15 residues. The ends lost 2 bases at V and 4 bases at J; junction bases unmatched: 5. The chain's CDR3 is CASSFMTGGGETQYF. In DNA, the CDR3 is TGCGCCAGCAGCTTTATGACAGGGGGCGGAGAGACCCAGTACTTC.

The J gene is TRBJ2-1, the V gene TRBV30, with TRBD1 matching 10 bases. The CDR3 covers 14 residues. J lost 3 bases, V lost 4 bases, and 3 bases had no gene match. Germline CDR1 GTSNPN, CDR2 SVGIG (reference sequence). The CDR3 region is CAWKGQGYYNEQFF. The CDR3, as DNA: TGTGCCTGGAAGGGACAGGGGTACTACAATGAGCAGTTCTTC.

The chain couples TRBV29-1 to TRBJ2-1; 13 nucleotides line up with TRBD2. V shed 3 bases, J shed 1 base, and the junction held 6 bases outside the gene matches. Germline assignment: CDR1 SQVTM and CDR2 ANQGSEA. The CDR3 length is 17 residues. CDR3 residues: CSVEGLAGKRSYNEQFF. CDR3 DNA: TGCAGCGTTGAGGGACTAGCGGGAAAAAGGTCCTACAATGAGCAGTTCTTC.

The chain is built from TRBV19 and TRBJ2-5; TRBD2 matches at 16 bases. Looked up from germline, CDR1 is LNHDA and CDR2 is SQIVND (reference sequence). CDR3 length: 17 residues. V dropped 5 bases and J dropped 6; count of bases not matched to a gene: 9. CDR3 region: CASSLGLAGGPYQTQYF. The CDR3, as DNA: TGTGCCAGTAGTCTGGGACTAGCGGGGGGGCCGTATCAGACCCAGTACTTC. Based on the CDR3 plus reference TRBV19 and TRBJ2-5, the full variable domain is DGGITQSPKYLFRKEGQNVTLSCEQNLNHDAMYWYRQDPGQGLRLIYYSQIVNDFQKGDIAEGYSVSREKKESFPLTVTSAQKNPTAFYLCASSLGLAGGPYQTQYFGPGTRLLVL.

The chain is built from TRBV6-1 and TRBJ1-6, with TRBD1 identical over 7 bases. The CDR3 consists of 14 residues. V lost 3 bases to trimming and J lost 9 bases; unmatched junction nucleotides: 5. Per the germline V gene, CDR1 is MNHNS and CDR2 is SASEGT. The CDR3 protein is CASSEVRGSSPLHF. For the CDR3, the DNA is TGTGCCAGCAGTGAGGTCAGGGGGAGTTCACCCCTCCACTTT.

The CDR3: CASARPTGENIYEQYF. DNA for the CDR3: TGTGCCAGCGCCCGCCCGACAGGGGAAAATATTTACGAGCAGTACTTC. V is TRBV13 and J is TRBJ2-7; TRBD1 matches 8 bases. V was pared by 8 bases and J by 4 bases, with 16 bases of the junction left unmatched. The CDR3 is made up of 16 amino acids. Germline-derived CDR1 and CDR2 are PRHDT and FYEKMQ (reference sequence). The variable domain in full, completed from reference TRBV13 and TRBJ2-7, reads AAGVIQSPRHLIKEKRETATLKCYPIPRHDTVYWYQQGPGQDPQFLISFYEKMQSDKGSIPDRFSAQQFSDYHSELNMSSLELGDSALYFCASARPTGENIYEQYFGPGTRLTVT.

The chain carries TRBV2 and TRBJ2-2; the D gene is possibly TRBD1 (6 bases). The V and J ends lost 5 bases and 7 bases respectively, with 17 bases between them. The V gene's germline CDR1 is SNHLY and CDR2 FYNNEI. The CDR3 has 15 amino acids. CDR3 nucleotides: TGTGCCAGCAGTATTGACAGGTCGAGCGGCGGGGAGCTGTTTTTT. Amino acids: CASSIDRSSGGELFF.